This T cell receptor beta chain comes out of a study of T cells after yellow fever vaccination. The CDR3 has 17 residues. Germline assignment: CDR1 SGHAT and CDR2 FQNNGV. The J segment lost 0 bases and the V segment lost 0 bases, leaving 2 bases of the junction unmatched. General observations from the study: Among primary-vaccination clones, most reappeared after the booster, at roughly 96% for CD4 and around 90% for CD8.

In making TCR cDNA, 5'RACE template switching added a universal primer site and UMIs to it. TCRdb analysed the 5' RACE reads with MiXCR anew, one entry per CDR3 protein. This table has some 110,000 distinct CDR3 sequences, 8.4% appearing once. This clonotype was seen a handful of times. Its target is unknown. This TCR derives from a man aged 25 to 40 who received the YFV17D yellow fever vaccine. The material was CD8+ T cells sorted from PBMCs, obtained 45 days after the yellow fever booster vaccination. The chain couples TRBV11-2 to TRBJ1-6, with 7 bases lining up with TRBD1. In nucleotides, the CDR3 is TGTGCCAGCAGCTTAGAGGGACAGCGCTCCTATAATTCACCCCTCCACTTT. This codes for CASSLEGQRSYNSPLHF.